The next 17 T cell receptor beta chains were all read from a single sample in a study of blood T cell repertoires in COVID-19. Using immunoSEQ multiplex PCR, the repertoire was profiled, and TCRdb retains in-frame clones only, with some absent. Of about 180,000 clones in the sample, about four fifths were seen once. Input material: peripheral blood. These TCRs come from a man between 65 and 85 years old with active or convalescent COVID-19.

The chain links TRBV5-1 to TRBJ1-1, with 7 bases lining up with TRBD1. CDR1 is SGHRS, CDR2 YFSETQ, per germline. The CDR3 covers 15 residues. The trim removed 4 bases at V and 0 bases at J, leaving 6 bases unmatched. The CDR3 DNA reads TGCGCCAGCAGCGTCGGACAGGTAATGAACACTGAAGCTTTCTTT. The encoded protein is CASSVGQVMNTEAFF. The full variable domain, rest sourced from reference TRBV5-1 and TRBJ1-1, is KAGVTQTPRYLIKTRGQQVTLSCSPISGHRSVSWYQQTPGQGLQFLFEYFSETQRNKGNFPGRFSGRQFSNSRSEMNVSTLELGDSALYLCASSVGQVMNTEAFFGQGTRLTVV.

The chain has TRBV7-2 and TRBJ2-3; 10 nucleotides align to TRBD2. The CDR3 is 14 amino acids. Germline V gives CDR1 SGHTA, CDR2 FQGNSA. After removal of 10 bases from V and 7 bases from J, the junction contained 11 bases not matched to a gene. The CDR3 coding sequence is TGTGCCAACTCGCTAGCGGGGGTCGGAAATACGCAGTATTTT. Protein: CANSLAGVGNTQYF.

The rearrangement links TRBV24-1 to TRBJ1-2; D gene uncertain. V gave up 5 bases and J gave up 5 bases, with 11 bases separating them. The CDR3 length is 13 residues. Germline V gene sequence: CDR1 KGHDR, CDR2 SFDVKD. The CDR3 nucleotides are TGTGCCACCAGTGGTATTCGGGTATATGGCTACACCTTC. Translated: CATSGIRVYGYTF.

The CDR3 region is CASHGTPHSGNTIYF. The CDR3 DNA sequence: TGTGCCAGTCATGGGACACCACATTCTGGAAACACCATATATTTT. The V gene is TRBV6-5, the J gene TRBJ1-3; D perhaps matches TRBD1 (6 bases). With 9 bases removed from V and 1 base from J, the gap between germline ends came to 16 bases. Germline V lookup: CDR1 MNHEY, CDR2 SVGAGI. This CDR3 is 15 amino acids long.

This chain links TRBV7-8 with TRBJ2-1; 9 bases line up with TRBD2. Germline V lookup: CDR1 SGHVS, CDR2 FQNEAQ. V gave up 5 bases and J gave up 7 bases; unmatched junction bases: 12. The CDR3 extends over 16 amino acids. In DNA, the CDR3 is TGTGCCAGCAGCACCTCTAGCGGGACCATCGGAAATGAGCAGTTCTTC. Residues: CASSTSSGTIGNEQFF.

This rearrangement joins TRBV6-5 to TRBJ1-4, with D perhaps matching TRBD1 (5 bases). The CDR3 has 15 residues. V was clipped by 5 bases and J by 4 bases, with 14 bases between them. Germline values: CDR1 MNHEY, CDR2 SVGAGI. CDR3: CASSLGGRDNEKLFF. CDR3 DNA sequence: TGTGCCAGCAGTCTCGGGGGTCGTGATAATGAAAAACTGTTTTTT.

The chain recombines TRBV13 with TRBJ2-1; 14 bases line up with TRBD2. V was clipped by 5 bases and J by 3 bases; unmatched bases: 12. The CDR3 sequence is 19 residues long. Looked up from germline, CDR1 is PRHDT and CDR2 is FYEKMQ (reference sequence). CDR3 in DNA: TGTGCCAGCAGCAAACGACTAGCGGGAGGGCCCCCCCACTACAATGAGCAGTTCTTC. Translated, it gives CASSKRLAGGPPHYNEQFF.

The chain is built from TRBV5-1 and TRBJ1-4; TRBD1 matches at 8 bases. Germline-derived CDR1 and CDR2 are SGHRS and YFSETQ. With V trimmed by 4 bases and J by 6 bases, 5 bases remained unmatched. CDR3 size: 14 residues. Written as DNA, the CDR3 is TGCGCCAGCAGCGGACAGGGTCAGGATGAAAAACTGTTTTTT. Its protein product is CASSGQGQDEKLFF.

This rearrangement joins TRBV4-2 to TRBJ1-2; perhaps TRBD1 as D (5 bases). There are 14 residues in the CDR3. V dropped 1 base and J dropped 7 bases, with 13 bases sitting between them. Germline-derived CDR1 and CDR2 are LGHNA and YNFKEQ. The CDR3 loop is CASSQAGADPGYTF. The CDR3 DNA sequence: TGTGCCAGCAGCCAAGCTGGGGCCGACCCTGGCTACACCTTC.

V usage is TRBV11-3 and J usage is TRBJ1-2, with TRBD1 identical over 9 bases. Germline V gene sequence: CDR1 SGHNT, CDR2 YENEEA. Trimming at V came to 4 bases and at J to 3 bases, leaving 15 bases not matched to a gene. CDR3 length equals 18 residues. The CDR3 DNA reads TGTGCCAGCAGCTGCCTTACCCAGGGACAGGGTAAACACTATGGCTACACCTTC. Translation gives CASSCLTQGQGKHYGYTF.

The chain joins TRBV18 to TRBJ2-1; D may be TRBD1 (5 bases). The germline CDR1 and CDR2 sequences are KGHSH and LQKENI. With 3 bases removed from V and 15 bases from J, the gap between germline ends came to 18 bases. This CDR3 region has 13 residues. This CDR3 reads CASSPATGQGGFF. In nucleotides, the CDR3 is TGTGCCAGCTCACCTGCAACAGGTCAAGGTGGGTTCTTC.

This chain connects TRBV6-5 to TRBJ1-3, with TRBD1 matching 7 bases. J gave up 2 bases and V 6 bases, and 4 bases lay outside the gene matches. The CDR3 length is 14 residues. Germline CDR1 is MNHEY and CDR2 is SVGAGI. CDR3 sequence reads: CASRLDRAGNTIYF. CDR3 coding DNA: TGTGCCAGCAGACTCGACAGGGCTGGAAACACCATATATTTT.

The chain couples TRBV7-9 to TRBJ1-6; TRBD1 might be the D (6 bases). Trimming pared 2 bases from V and 8 bases from J, leaving 13 bases between. The CDR3 is 15 residues long. From germline, CDR1 is SEHNR and CDR2 FQNEAQ (reference sequence). The CDR3 protein is CASSLSRAGDSPLHF. The DNA of the CDR3 is TGTGCCAGCAGCTTAAGTAGGGCAGGGGATTCACCCCTCCACTTT.

This clone was seen once. J is TRBJ2-7 and V is TRBV3-1 (or the pseudogene TRBV3-2), with D tentatively TRBD2 (5 bases). The germline CDR1 and CDR2 sequences are LGHDT and YNNKEL (reference sequence). V was shortened by 8 bases and J by 0 bases, with 14 bases between the two germline ends. The CDR3 contains 14 residues. The CDR3 loop is CASARGADSYEQYF. The CDR3 nucleotides are TGTGCCAGCGCCCGGGGAGCGGACTCCTACGAGCAGTACTTC.

The genes are TRBV20-1 and TRBJ2-5, with D unresolved. The CDR3 is made up of 11 amino acids. In germline, CDR1 is DFQATT, CDR2 SNEGSKA (reference sequence). Deletions cut 1 base from V and 4 bases from J, with 4 bases between. In nucleotides, the CDR3 is TGCAGTGCTAGAGTCTCAGAGACCCAGTACTTC. Protein product: CSARVSETQYF.

Regarding this clone: The same CDR3 is also encoded by other DNA sequences in this sample. This chain uses TRBV9 with TRBJ2-1; 14 bases are a match to TRBD2. This CDR3 comprises 15 residues. The J segment lost 6 bases and the V segment lost 5 bases, leaving 4 bases of the junction unmatched. Germline assignment: CDR1 SGDLS and CDR2 YYNGEE. In nucleotides, the CDR3 is TGTGCCAGCAGTTCCGGGACTAGCGGGAGCAATGAGCAGTTCTTC. This codes for CASSSGTSGSNEQFF.

The J gene is TRBJ1-1, the V gene TRBV29-1; D ambiguous. V lost 7 bases and J 1 base, leaving 4 bases between the germline ends. Germline V gives CDR1 SQVTM, CDR2 ANQGSEA. CDR3 length equals 10 residues. The CDR3 protein is CSAKNTEAFF. The CDR3 bases are TGCAGCGCCAAGAACACTGAAGCTTTCTTT.